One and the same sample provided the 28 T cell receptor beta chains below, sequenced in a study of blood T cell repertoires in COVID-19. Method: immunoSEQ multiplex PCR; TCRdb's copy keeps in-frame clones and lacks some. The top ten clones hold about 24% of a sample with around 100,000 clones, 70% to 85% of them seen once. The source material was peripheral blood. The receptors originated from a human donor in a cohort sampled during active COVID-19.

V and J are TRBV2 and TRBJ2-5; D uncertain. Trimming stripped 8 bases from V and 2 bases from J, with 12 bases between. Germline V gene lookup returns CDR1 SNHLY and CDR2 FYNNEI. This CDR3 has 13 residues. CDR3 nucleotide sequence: TGTGCCAGCCTAAGCTCCCTACAAGAGACCCAGTACTTC. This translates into CASLSSLQETQYF. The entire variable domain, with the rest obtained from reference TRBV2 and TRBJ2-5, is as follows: EPEVTQTPSHQVTQMGQEVILRCVPISNHLYFYWYRQILGQKVEFLVSFYNNEISEKSEIFDDQFSVERPDGSNFTLKIRSTKLEDSAMYFCASLSSLQETQYFGPGTRLLVL.

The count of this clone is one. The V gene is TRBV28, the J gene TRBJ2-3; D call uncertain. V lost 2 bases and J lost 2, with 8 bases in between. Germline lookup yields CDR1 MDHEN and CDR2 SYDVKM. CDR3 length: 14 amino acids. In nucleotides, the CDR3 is TGTGCCAGCAGTTTACCAACATTCACAGATACGCAGTATTTT. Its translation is CASSLPTFTDTQYF.

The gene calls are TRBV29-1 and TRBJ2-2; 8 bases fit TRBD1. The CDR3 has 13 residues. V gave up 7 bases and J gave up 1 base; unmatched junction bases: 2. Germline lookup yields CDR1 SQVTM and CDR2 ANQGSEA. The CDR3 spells CSGGTGNTGELFF. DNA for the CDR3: TGCAGCGGAGGGACAGGGAACACCGGGGAGCTGTTTTTT.

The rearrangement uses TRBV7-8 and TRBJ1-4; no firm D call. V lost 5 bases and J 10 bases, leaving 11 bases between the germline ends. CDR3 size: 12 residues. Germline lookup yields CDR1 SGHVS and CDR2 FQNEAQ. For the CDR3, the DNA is TGTGCCAGCAGCAGGGAGGAGCTAAAACTGTTTTTT. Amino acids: CASSREELKLFF.

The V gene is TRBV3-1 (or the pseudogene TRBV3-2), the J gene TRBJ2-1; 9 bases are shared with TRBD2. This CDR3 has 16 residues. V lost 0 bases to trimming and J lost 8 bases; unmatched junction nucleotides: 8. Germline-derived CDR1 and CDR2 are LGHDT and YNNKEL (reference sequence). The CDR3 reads CASSQDWLAGRYEQFF. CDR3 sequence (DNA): TGTGCCAGCAGCCAAGATTGGCTAGCGGGAAGATATGAGCAGTTCTTC.

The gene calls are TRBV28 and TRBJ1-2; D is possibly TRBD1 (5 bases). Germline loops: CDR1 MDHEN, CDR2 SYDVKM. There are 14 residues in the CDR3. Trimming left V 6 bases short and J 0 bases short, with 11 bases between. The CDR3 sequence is CASRPQGSNYGYTF. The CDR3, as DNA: TGTGCCAGCAGGCCGCAGGGATCTAACTATGGCTACACCTTC.

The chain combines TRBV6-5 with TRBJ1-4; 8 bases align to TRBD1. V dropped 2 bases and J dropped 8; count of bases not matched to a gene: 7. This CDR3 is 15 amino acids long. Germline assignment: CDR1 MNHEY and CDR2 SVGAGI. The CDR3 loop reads CASSYQGAIGEKLFF. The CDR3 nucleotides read TGTGCCAGCAGTTACCAGGGGGCTATCGGGGAAAAACTGTTTTTT.

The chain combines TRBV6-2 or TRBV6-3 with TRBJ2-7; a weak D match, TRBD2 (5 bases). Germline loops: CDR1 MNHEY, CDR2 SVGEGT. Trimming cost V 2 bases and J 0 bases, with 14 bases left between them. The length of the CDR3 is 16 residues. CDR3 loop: CASSYGVAGFSYEQYF. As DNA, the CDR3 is TGTGCCAGCAGTTACGGGGTTGCGGGCTTCTCCTACGAGCAGTACTTC.

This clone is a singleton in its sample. The chain's CDR3 is CASNQRARGTEAFF. The CDR3 DNA reads TGTGCCAGCAATCAACGGGCAAGGGGCACTGAAGCTTTCTTT. The chain is built from TRBV6-5 and TRBJ1-1; maybe TRBD1 (5 bases). The CDR3 extends over 14 amino acids. The V end lost 7 bases, the J end lost 4 bases, and 16 bases lay between the germline ends. CDR1 MNHEY and CDR2 SVGAGI come from the germline V gene.

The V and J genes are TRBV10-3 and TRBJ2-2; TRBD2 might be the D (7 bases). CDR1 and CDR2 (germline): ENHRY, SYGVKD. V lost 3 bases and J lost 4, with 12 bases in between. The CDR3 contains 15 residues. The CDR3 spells CAISERGGRTGELFF. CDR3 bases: TGTGCCATCAGTGAAAGGGGGGGCCGCACCGGGGAGCTGTTTTTT.

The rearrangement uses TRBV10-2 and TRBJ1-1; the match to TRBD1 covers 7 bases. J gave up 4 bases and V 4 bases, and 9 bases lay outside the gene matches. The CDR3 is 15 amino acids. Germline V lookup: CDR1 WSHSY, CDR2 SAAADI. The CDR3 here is CASSAPEGARTEAFF. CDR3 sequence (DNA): TGCGCCAGCAGTGCTCCTGAGGGGGCCCGCACTGAAGCTTTCTTT.

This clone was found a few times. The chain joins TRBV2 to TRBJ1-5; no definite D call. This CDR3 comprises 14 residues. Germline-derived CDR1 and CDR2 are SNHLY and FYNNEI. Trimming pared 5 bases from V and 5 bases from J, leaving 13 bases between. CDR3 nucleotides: TGTGCCAGCAGTCTGTACGACGGAGATCAGCCCCAGCATTTT. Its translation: CASSLYDGDQPQHF.

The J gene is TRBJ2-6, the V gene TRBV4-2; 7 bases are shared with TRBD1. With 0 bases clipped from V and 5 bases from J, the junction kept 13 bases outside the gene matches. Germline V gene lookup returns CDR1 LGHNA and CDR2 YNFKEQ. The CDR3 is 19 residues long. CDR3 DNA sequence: TGTGCCAGCAGCCAAGAGTGGACGACAGGGCCACTCTGGGCCAACGTCCTGACTTTC. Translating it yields CASSQEWTTGPLWANVLTF.

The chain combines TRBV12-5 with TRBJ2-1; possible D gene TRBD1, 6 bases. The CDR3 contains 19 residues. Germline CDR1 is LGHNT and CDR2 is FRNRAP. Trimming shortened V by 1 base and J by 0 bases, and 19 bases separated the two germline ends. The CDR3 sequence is CASGLARDTKPSSYNEQFF. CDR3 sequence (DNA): TGTGCTAGTGGTTTGGCCCGGGACACCAAGCCTAGCTCCTACAATGAGCAGTTCTTC.

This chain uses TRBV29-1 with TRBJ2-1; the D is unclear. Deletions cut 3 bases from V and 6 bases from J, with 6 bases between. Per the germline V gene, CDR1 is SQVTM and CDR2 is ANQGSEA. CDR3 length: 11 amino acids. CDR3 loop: CSVDHGNEQFF. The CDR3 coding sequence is TGCAGCGTTGACCACGGCAATGAGCAGTTCTTC.

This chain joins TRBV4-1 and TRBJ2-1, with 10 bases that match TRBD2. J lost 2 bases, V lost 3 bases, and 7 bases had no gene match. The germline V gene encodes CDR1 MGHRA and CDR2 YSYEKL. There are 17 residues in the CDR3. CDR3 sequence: CASSHIGLAATYNEQFF. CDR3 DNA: TGCGCCAGCAGCCATATCGGACTAGCGGCCACCTACAATGAGCAGTTCTTC.

This CDR3 is CASSQVVSQETQYF. Written as DNA, the CDR3 is TGTGCCAGCAGCCAAGTCGTCTCGCAAGAGACCCAGTACTTC. The chain uses TRBV3-1 (or the pseudogene TRBV3-2) and TRBJ2-5, with D uncertain. The germline CDR1 and CDR2 sequences are LGHDT and YNNKEL (reference sequence). Trimming pared 1 base from V and 2 bases from J, leaving 8 bases between. The CDR3 runs to 14 residues.

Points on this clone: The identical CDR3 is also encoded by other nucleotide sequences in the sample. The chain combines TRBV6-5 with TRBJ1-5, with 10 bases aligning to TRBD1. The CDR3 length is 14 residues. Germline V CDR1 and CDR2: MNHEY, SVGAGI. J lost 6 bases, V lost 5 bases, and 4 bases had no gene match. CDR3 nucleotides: TGTGCCAGCAGTCCAGGACAGGGGGGTCAGCCCCAGCATTTT. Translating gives CASSPGQGGQPQHF.

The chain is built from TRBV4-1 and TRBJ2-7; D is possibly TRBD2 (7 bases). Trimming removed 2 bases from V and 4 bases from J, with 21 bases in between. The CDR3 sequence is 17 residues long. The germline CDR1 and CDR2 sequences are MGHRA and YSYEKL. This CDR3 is CASSQKGGASLTYEQYF. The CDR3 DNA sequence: TGCGCCAGCAGCCAAAAGGGGGGGGCTAGTCTGACGTACGAGCAGTACTTC.

CDR3 sequence reads: CASSLVQSYEQYF. The CDR3 DNA sequence: TGCGCCAGCAGCTTGGTACAGTCCTACGAGCAGTACTTC. V usage is TRBV5-1 and J usage is TRBJ2-7; D uncertain. Looked up from germline, CDR1 is SGHRS and CDR2 is YFSETQ. This CDR3 is 13 amino acids long. The germline V and J ends were trimmed by 0 bases and 1 base, with 5 bases remaining between them.

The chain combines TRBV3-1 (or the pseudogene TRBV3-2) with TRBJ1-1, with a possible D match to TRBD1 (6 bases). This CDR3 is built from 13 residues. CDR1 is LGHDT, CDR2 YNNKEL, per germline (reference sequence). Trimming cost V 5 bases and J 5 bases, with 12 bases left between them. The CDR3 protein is CASSETRGTEAFF. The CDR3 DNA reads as TGTGCCAGCAGCGAAACCAGGGGAACTGAAGCTTTCTTT.

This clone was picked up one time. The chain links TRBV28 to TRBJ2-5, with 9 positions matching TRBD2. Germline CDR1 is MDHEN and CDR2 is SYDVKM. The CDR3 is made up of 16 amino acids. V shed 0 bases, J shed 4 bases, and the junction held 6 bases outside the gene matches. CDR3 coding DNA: TGTGCCAGCAGTTTATGGGCTAGCGGGAACCGAGAGACCCAGTACTTC. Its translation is CASSLWASGNRETQYF.

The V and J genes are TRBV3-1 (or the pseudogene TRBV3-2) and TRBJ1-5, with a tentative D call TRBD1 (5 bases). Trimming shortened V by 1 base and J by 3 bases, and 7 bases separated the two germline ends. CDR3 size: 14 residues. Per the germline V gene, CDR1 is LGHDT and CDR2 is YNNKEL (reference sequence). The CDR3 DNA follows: TGTGCCAGCAGCCAAGGACAGATCAATCAGCCCCAGCATTTT. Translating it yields CASSQGQINQPQHF.

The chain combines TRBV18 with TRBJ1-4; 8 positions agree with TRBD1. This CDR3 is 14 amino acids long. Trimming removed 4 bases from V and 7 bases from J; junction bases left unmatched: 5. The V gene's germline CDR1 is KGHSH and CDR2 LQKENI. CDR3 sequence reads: CASSQGQGPEKLFF. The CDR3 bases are TGTGCCAGCTCACAAGGACAGGGTCCTGAAAAACTGTTTTTT.

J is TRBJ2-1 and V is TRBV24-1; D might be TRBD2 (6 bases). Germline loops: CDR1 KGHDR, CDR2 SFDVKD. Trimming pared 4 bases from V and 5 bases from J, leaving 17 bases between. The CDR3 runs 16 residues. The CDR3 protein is CATSDRPGLVDNEQFF. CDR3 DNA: TGTGCCACCAGTGACCGTCCGGGACTCGTCGACAATGAGCAGTTCTTC.

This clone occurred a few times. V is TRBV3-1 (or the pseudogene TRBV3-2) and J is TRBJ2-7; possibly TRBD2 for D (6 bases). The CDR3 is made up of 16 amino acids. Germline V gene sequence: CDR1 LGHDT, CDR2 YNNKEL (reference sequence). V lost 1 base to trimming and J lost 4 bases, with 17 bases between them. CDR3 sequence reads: CASSQARRGLRYEQYF. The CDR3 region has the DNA TGTGCCAGCAGCCAAGCCAGGAGGGGCCTCAGATACGAGCAGTACTTC.

The CDR3 here is CASTPRGLGDTQYF. For the CDR3, the DNA is TGTGCCAGTACTCCCAGGGGGCTGGGAGATACGCAGTATTTT. V and J are TRBV19 and TRBJ2-3; 8 nucleotides agree with TRBD1. The V segment lost 7 bases and the J segment 5 bases; nucleotides outside the gene matches: 8. Germline assignment: CDR1 LNHDA and CDR2 SQIVND (reference sequence). The CDR3 sequence is 14 residues long. The entire variable domain, with the rest obtained from reference TRBV19 and TRBJ2-3, is as follows: DGGITQSPKYLFRKEGQNVTLSCEQNLNHDAMYWYRQDPGQGLRLIYYSQIVNDFQKGDIAEGYSVSREKKESFPLTVTSAQKNPTAFYLCASTPRGLGDTQYFGPGTRLTVL.

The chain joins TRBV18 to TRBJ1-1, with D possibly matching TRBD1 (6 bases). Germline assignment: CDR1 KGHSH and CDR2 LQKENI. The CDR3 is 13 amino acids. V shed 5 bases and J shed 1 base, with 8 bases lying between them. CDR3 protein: CASSADRNTEAFF. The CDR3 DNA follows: TGTGCCAGCTCAGCGGACAGGAACACTGAAGCTTTCTTT.